Listed here are 21 T cell receptor beta chains from one sample, sequenced in a study of blood T cell repertoires in COVID-19. Data came from immunoSEQ multiplex PCR; TCRdb stores just in-frame clones and leaves some out. This table has about 200,000 clones, roughly four fifths appearing once. The specimen was PBMCs or T cells enriched from blood (not recorded which). The receptors were sampled from a man aged 35-49 years who had recovered from COVID-19.

The V and J genes are TRBV27 and TRBJ2-7; perhaps TRBD1 as D (5 bases). Trimming pared 5 bases from V and 0 bases from J, leaving 17 bases between. This CDR3 comprises 16 residues. Germline lookup yields CDR1 MNHEY and CDR2 SMNVEV (reference sequence). The CDR3 protein is CASSPLRQWSSYEQYF. The CDR3 DNA reads TGTGCCAGCAGTCCCCTTCGACAGTGGAGCTCCTACGAGCAGTACTTC.

The sample holds a few counts of this clone. The gene calls are TRBV3-1 (or the pseudogene TRBV3-2) and TRBJ1-6, with 8 positions matching TRBD1. Losses at the gene ends were 6 bases for V and 7 bases for J; bases not matched to a gene: 8. CDR3 length equals 15 residues. Germline CDR1 LGHDT, CDR2 YNNKEL (reference sequence). CDR3 DNA sequence: TGTGCCAGCAGATTGGAGGGACAGGTCAATTCACCCCTCCACTTT. This translates into CASRLEGQVNSPLHF.

The chain is built from TRBV4-2 and TRBJ2-1; possible D gene TRBD2, 5 bases. This CDR3 has 15 residues. Trimming pared 0 bases from V and 2 bases from J, leaving 8 bases between. Germline V gene sequence: CDR1 LGHNA, CDR2 YNFKEQ. The CDR3 DNA is TGTGCCAGCAGCCAAGAAGAGGGCCCCTACAATGAGCAGTTCTTC. This gives the protein CASSQEEGPYNEQFF.

V is TRBV5-1 and J is TRBJ1-4; 10 bases map to TRBD1. With 0 bases clipped from V and 8 bases from J, the junction kept 4 bases outside the gene matches. In germline, CDR1 is SGHRS, CDR2 YFSETQ. The CDR3 extends over 15 amino acids. CDR3 sequence (DNA): TGCGCCAGCAGCTTGGCCGGGACAGGGGAAGAAAAACTGTTTTTT. Translated: CASSLAGTGEEKLFF.

The J gene is TRBJ2-1, the V gene TRBV9, with TRBD2 matching over 7 bases. The CDR3 has 16 amino acids. Looked up from germline, CDR1 is SGDLS and CDR2 is YYNGEE. The J segment lost 1 base and the V segment lost 3 bases, leaving 7 bases of the junction unmatched. As DNA, the CDR3 is TGTGCCAGCAGCGACCCCACTAGCGTATCCTACAATGAGCAGTTCTTC. Protein product: CASSDPTSVSYNEQFF.

The chain is built from TRBV28 and TRBJ2-3, with 7 bases fitting TRBD2. Trimming cost V 2 bases and J 2 bases; bases outside gene matches: 4. Germline values: CDR1 MDHEN, CDR2 SYDVKM. The CDR3 consists of 15 residues. CDR3 amino acids: CASSLKRGFTDTQYF. The CDR3 DNA is TGTGCCAGCAGTTTAAAGCGGGGATTCACAGATACGCAGTATTTT.

The V gene is TRBV5-5, the J gene TRBJ1-1; TRBD1 aligns across 7 bases. The CDR3 is made up of 14 amino acids. Germline V gene data show CDR1 as SGHKS and CDR2 as YYEKEE (reference sequence). The V gene end was trimmed by 4 bases and the J gene end by 5 bases; junction bases not matched to a gene: 8. The CDR3 sequence is CASSQGVGETEAFF. CDR3 nucleotides: TGTGCCAGCAGCCAGGGGGTTGGAGAAACTGAAGCTTTCTTT.

The chain combines TRBV30 with TRBJ2-2; a weak D match, TRBD1 (5 bases). This CDR3 has 13 residues. V was clipped by 3 bases and J by 4 bases, with 9 bases between them. Germline V gives CDR1 GTSNPN, CDR2 SVGIG (reference sequence). CDR3 residues: CAWRHRPTGELFF. CDR3 in DNA: TGTGCCTGGAGGCACAGGCCCACCGGGGAGCTGTTTTTT. The complete variable domain, with remaining parts taken from reference TRBV30 and TRBJ2-2, reads SQTIHQWPATLVQPVGSPLSLECTVEGTSNPNLYWYRQAAGRGLQLLFYSVGIGQISSEVPQNLSASRPQDRQFILSSKKLLLSDSGFYLCAWRHRPTGELFFGEGSRLTVL.

This chain connects TRBV9 to TRBJ2-3; TRBD2 matches at 9 bases. From germline, CDR1 is SGDLS and CDR2 YYNGEE. This CDR3 is built from 15 residues. J lost 3 bases, V lost 3 bases, and 5 bases had no gene match. CDR3 DNA sequence: TGTGCCAGCAGCGCGTATAGCGGGAGAACAGATACGCAGTATTTT. This codes for CASSAYSGRTDTQYF.

The chain combines TRBV10-1 with TRBJ2-3; the D gene is possibly TRBD1 (6 bases). The CDR3 consists of 19 residues. Deletions cut 3 bases from V and 0 bases from J, with 22 bases between. Germline CDR1 WNHNN, CDR2 SYGVQD (reference sequence). CDR3 region: CASSDEGTPVGASTDTQYF. For the CDR3, the DNA is TGCGCCAGCAGTGATGAAGGGACACCCGTGGGTGCTAGCACAGATACGCAGTATTTT.

This clone has a single count. The chain joins TRBV30 to TRBJ2-5, with TRBD1 as a possible D gene (6 bases). Trimming pared 0 bases from V and 9 bases from J, leaving 14 bases between. Germline V gene sequence: CDR1 GTSNPN, CDR2 SVGIG (reference sequence). CDR3 length: 13 amino acids. The CDR3, as DNA: TGTGCCTGGAGTGTAGGCACTAAGGGGGCCCAGTACTTC. Its protein product is CAWSVGTKGAQYF.

This clone was seen a single time. The chain joins TRBV27 to TRBJ2-2, with a weak D call TRBD2 (6 bases). Germline loops: CDR1 MNHEY, CDR2 SMNVEV (reference sequence). V lost 6 bases to trimming and J lost 4 bases, with 15 bases between them. CDR3 length: 15 residues. CDR3 amino acids: CASRTGTSSTGELFF. CDR3 DNA: TGTGCCAGCAGGACCGGGACTTCCTCCACCGGGGAGCTGTTTTTT.

This clone was recorded at least ten times. The chain joins TRBV7-2 to TRBJ2-1, with a possible D match to TRBD1 (6 bases). This CDR3 has 15 amino acids. From germline, CDR1 is SGHTA and CDR2 FQGNSA. The V end lost 5 bases, the J end lost 0 bases, and 11 bases lay between the germline ends. The CDR3 reads CASSQGSSSYNEQFF. As DNA, the CDR3 is TGTGCCAGCAGCCAGGGGTCTAGCTCCTACAATGAGCAGTTCTTC.

A few counts support this clone. The V call is TRBV27, the J call TRBJ1-1; 8 nucleotides line up with TRBD1. The V segment lost 5 bases and the J segment 4 bases; nucleotides outside the gene matches: 15. The germline V gene has CDR1 MNHEY and CDR2 SMNVEV (reference sequence). This CDR3 comprises 17 residues. In DNA form, the CDR3 reads TGTGCCAGCAGTCCAGCCCCCCGGGACAGGAGTTTCACTGAAGCTTTCTTT. Translation: CASSPAPRDRSFTEAFF.

The chain links TRBV4-3 to TRBJ2-1, with 7 bases fitting TRBD2. CDR1 is LGHNA, CDR2 YSLEER, per germline. CDR3 length equals 16 residues. V was clipped by 3 bases and J by 10 bases; unmatched bases: 15. For the CDR3, the DNA is TGCGCCAGCAGCCAGTCATTGGGGGGGGTATTTTTGGAGCAGTTCTTC. It yields the protein CASSQSLGGVFLEQFF.

This chain links TRBV15 with TRBJ1-5; D is undetermined. The CDR3 has 12 amino acids. Germline V gene lookup returns CDR1 LNHNV and CDR2 YYDKDF (reference sequence). Trimming removed 8 bases from V and 4 bases from J, with 9 bases in between. DNA of the CDR3: TGTGCCACCCGAGGGCCAAATCAGCCCCAGCATTTT. This sequence encodes CATRGPNQPQHF.

V and J are TRBV4-1 and TRBJ1-4; D ambiguous. The V end was cut by 1 base, the J end by 2 bases, with 8 bases between. The CDR3 is made up of 15 amino acids. Per the germline V gene, CDR1 is MGHRA and CDR2 is YSYEKL. Written as DNA, the CDR3 is TGCGCCAGCAGCCAAGGCCGGGGTACTAATGAAAAACTGTTTTTT. This sequence encodes CASSQGRGTNEKLFF.

V is TRBV6-5 and J is TRBJ1-5, with 11 bases identical to TRBD1. This CDR3 region has 14 residues. CDR1 and CDR2 (germline): MNHEY, SVGAGI. The ends lost 4 bases at V and 6 bases at J; junction bases unmatched: 2. The chain's CDR3 is CASSWGQGGQPQHF. The CDR3 coding sequence is TGTGCCAGCAGTTGGGGACAGGGGGGTCAGCCCCAGCATTTT.

The chain has TRBV30 and TRBJ1-5; 10 bases agree with TRBD1. V gave up 1 base and J gave up 4 bases; unmatched junction bases: 1. This CDR3 contains 14 residues. The germline V gene has CDR1 GTSNPN and CDR2 SVGIG (reference sequence). This CDR3 is CAWSEGQGNQPQHF. The CDR3 coding sequence is TGTGCCTGGAGTGAGGGACAGGGGAATCAGCCCCAGCATTTT.

This clone was counted only a few times. This chain links TRBV19 with TRBJ1-2, with 9 nucleotides matching TRBD1. The CDR3 extends over 14 amino acids. The V segment lost 4 bases and the J segment 3 bases; nucleotides outside the gene matches: 3. Germline loops: CDR1 LNHDA, CDR2 SQIVND (reference sequence). CDR3 sequence reads: CASSSWDRDYGYTF. The DNA for the CDR3 is TGTGCCAGTAGTAGTTGGGACAGGGACTATGGCTACACCTTC. Looking up the rest from reference TRBV19 and TRBJ1-2 gives the full variable domain: DGGITQSPKYLFRKEGQNVTLSCEQNLNHDAMYWYRQDPGQGLRLIYYSQIVNDFQKGDIAEGYSVSREKKESFPLTVTSAQKNPTAFYLCASSSWDRDYGYTFGSGTRLTVV.

The gene calls are TRBV7-3 and TRBJ2-3; weak D call: TRBD2 (6 bases). Germline CDR1 and CDR2: SGHTA and FQGTGA. CDR3 length equals 15 residues. Trimming took off 0 bases at V and 2 bases at J, with 9 bases between the two ends. Here the CDR3 DNA reads TGTGCCAGCAGCTTAACGGGAGGCAACACAGATACGCAGTATTTT. It encodes CASSLTGGNTDTQYF. Using reference TRBV7-3 and TRBJ2-3 for the parts outside the CDR3, the full variable domain is GAGVSQTPSNKVTEKGKYVELRCDPISGHTALYWYRQSLGQGPEFLIYFQGTGAADDSGLPNDRFFAVRPEGSVSTLKIQRTERGDSAVYLCASSLTGGNTDTQYFGPGTRLTVL.